What follows are 26 T cell receptor beta chains derived from one specimen sequenced in a study of cytomegalovirus exposure and HLA in healthy donors. The PCR made use of 60 Vbeta and 13 Jbeta primers. Produced via immunoSEQ multiplex PCR; TCRdb's table is partial and in-frame only. Among 100,000 to 150,000 clones listed, around 80% were seen once. Sequencing was done on a sample of PBMCs. These receptors came from a man between 45 and 60 years old in good health and CMV-seronegative.

For the CDR3, the DNA is TGCGCCAGCAGCACCGGGACAGTGGCCACCGGGGAGCTGTTTTTT. Translating it yields CASSTGTVATGELFF. The chain joins TRBV5-1 to TRBJ2-2; 7 bases map to TRBD1. The CDR3 has 15 amino acids. Germline V lookup: CDR1 SGHRS, CDR2 YFSETQ. The V gene end was trimmed by 4 bases and the J gene end by 4 bases; junction bases not matched to a gene: 7. Full variable domain (remainder filled in from reference TRBV5-1 and TRBJ2-2): KAGVTQTPRYLIKTRGQQVTLSCSPISGHRSVSWYQQTPGQGLQFLFEYFSETQRNKGNFPGRFSGRQFSNSRSEMNVSTLELGDSALYLCASSTGTVATGELFFGEGSRLTVL.

The V gene is TRBV9, the J gene TRBJ1-1; D unresolved. V lost 2 bases and J lost 5, with 13 bases in between. Germline CDR1 is SGDLS and CDR2 is YYNGEE. The CDR3 consists of 14 residues. The CDR3 nucleotides are TGTGCCAGCAGCGTGACGGGATCTGGGACTGAAGCTTTCTTT. Amino acids: CASSVTGSGTEAFF.

Worth noting for this clone: One end of the junction does not line up with germline, which may come from a read error. The CDR3 reads CANSEQGGDNEQFF. The CDR3 nucleotides read TGTGCCAACAGTGAACAGGGTGGGGACAATGAGCAGTTCTTC. V and J are TRBV2 and TRBJ2-1; D is possibly TRBD1 (6 bases). The CDR3 sequence is 14 residues long. Germline V CDR1 and CDR2: SNHLY, FYNNEI.

The chain carries TRBV14 and TRBJ2-7; TRBD2 aligns across 9 bases. Germline V lookup: CDR1 SGHDN, CDR2 FVKESK. Trimming removed 0 bases from V and 2 bases from J; junction bases left unmatched: 5. This CDR3 is 16 amino acids long. The CDR3 protein is CASSQESGGFPYEQYF. The CDR3 bases are TGTGCCAGCAGCCAAGAAAGCGGGGGGTTCCCCTACGAGCAGTACTTC. Supplemented by reference TRBV14 and TRBJ2-7, the full variable domain reads EAGVTQFPSHSVIEKGQTVTLRCDPISGHDNLYWYRRVMGKEIKFLLHFVKESKQDESGMPNNRFLAERTGGTYSTLKVQPAELEDSGVYFCASSQESGGFPYEQYFGPGTRLTVT.

V and J are TRBV5-1 and TRBJ2-3, with D perhaps TRBD2 (5 bases). This CDR3 contains 15 residues. Germline V CDR1 and CDR2: SGHRS, YFSETQ. V was clipped by 0 bases and J by 5 bases, with 13 bases between them. The CDR3 DNA reads TGCGCCAGCAGCTTGGGGACTTTAAAGGGAGATACGCAGTATTTT. This codes for CASSLGTLKGDTQYF.

This rearrangement joins TRBV15 to TRBJ2-2, with D possibly matching TRBD2 (5 bases). CDR3 length: 13 amino acids. V was pared by 6 bases and J by 4 bases, with 9 bases between. Germline CDR1 is LNHNV and CDR2 is YYDKDF (reference sequence). CDR3 sequence (DNA): TGTGCCACCAGACTAGGAGGCACCGGGGAGCTGTTTTTT. It yields the protein CATRLGGTGELFF.

The rearrangement joins TRBV7-2 to TRBJ2-7, with TRBD2 identical over 7 bases. The germline V gene encodes CDR1 SGHTA and CDR2 FQGNSA. J lost 0 bases, V lost 1 base, and 9 bases had no gene match. The length of the CDR3 is 17 residues. CDR3 region: CASSLGGSGALSYEQYF. CDR3 DNA sequence: TGTGCCAGCAGCTTAGGGGGGAGCGGGGCGCTCTCCTACGAGCAGTACTTC.

V and J are TRBV10-3 and TRBJ1-1; D gene unclear. The CDR3 sequence is 16 residues long. Trimming cost V 0 bases and J 4 bases, with 15 bases left between them. Germline V lookup: CDR1 ENHRY, CDR2 SYGVKD. The CDR3 is CAISESRPTQVTEAFF. The CDR3 DNA follows: TGTGCCATCAGTGAGTCAAGGCCGACTCAAGTCACTGAAGCTTTCTTT.

J is TRBJ2-3 and V is TRBV12-5; a weak D match, TRBD2 (6 bases). Trimming shortened V by 4 bases and J by 6 bases, and 17 bases separated the two germline ends. Germline assignment: CDR1 LGHNT and CDR2 FRNRAP. This CDR3 comprises 15 residues. The chain's CDR3 is CASGSPSGVRDTQYF. DNA for the CDR3: TGTGCTAGTGGTTCCCCGTCGGGGGTTCGGGATACGCAGTATTTT.

The chain is built from TRBV5-6 and TRBJ2-7; D is unresolved. This CDR3 is 15 amino acids long. Germline V gene data show CDR1 as SGHDT and CDR2 as YYEEEE. Deletions cut 4 bases from V and 1 base from J, with 15 bases between. This CDR3 is CASSAGPTSSYEQYF. CDR3 nucleotide sequence: TGTGCCAGCAGCGCTGGTCCTACTTCTTCCTACGAGCAGTACTTC.

The chain uses TRBV2 and TRBJ1-5; 10 bases align to TRBD1. Germline-derived CDR1 and CDR2 are SNHLY and FYNNEI. The CDR3 sequence is 14 residues long. The V gene end was trimmed by 7 bases and the J gene end by 7 bases; junction bases not matched to a gene: 7. The CDR3 spells CASTLGTGEQPQHF. The CDR3 coding sequence is TGTGCCAGCACTCTAGGGACAGGGGAGCAGCCCCAGCATTTT.

The J gene is TRBJ2-4, the V gene TRBV27, with a weak D call TRBD2 (6 bases). CDR1 and CDR2 from the germline V gene are MNHEY and SMNVEV (reference sequence). V lost 4 bases to trimming and J lost 4 bases, with 17 bases between them. The length of the CDR3 is 16 residues. CDR3 region: CASSSKDGEAKNIQYF. The CDR3 nucleotides are TGTGCCAGCAGTTCCAAGGACGGGGAGGCAAAAAACATTCAGTACTTC.

The V and J genes are TRBV11-2 and TRBJ2-7, with a possible D match to TRBD1 (5 bases). This CDR3 is 14 amino acids long. The germline V gene encodes CDR1 SGHAT and CDR2 FQNNGV. Deletions cut 7 bases from V and 5 bases from J, with 18 bases between. This CDR3 reads CASTFSADNHEQYF. The DNA for the CDR3 is TGTGCCAGCACCTTCAGCGCGGACAACCACGAGCAGTACTTC. The full variable domain, rest sourced from reference TRBV11-2 and TRBJ2-7, is EAGVAQSPRYKIIEKRQSVAFWCNPISGHATLYWYQQILGQGPKLLIQFQNNGVVDDSQLPKDRFSAERLKGVDSTLKIQPAKLEDSAVYLCASTFSADNHEQYFGPGTRLTVT.

This clone appeared once. V is TRBV11-2 and J is TRBJ2-3; 8 bases fit TRBD2. Germline values: CDR1 SGHAT, CDR2 FQNNGV. The J segment lost 4 bases and the V segment lost 5 bases, leaving 5 bases of the junction unmatched. The CDR3 is 14 residues long. The CDR3 region has the DNA TGTGCCAGCAGCCTTCGGGGGGGCCCAGATACGCAGTATTTT. It specifies CASSLRGGPDTQYF.

The CDR3 loop is CASSLGGQGTEAFF. Here the CDR3 DNA reads TGTGCCAGCAGCTTAGGGGGACAGGGGACTGAAGCTTTCTTT. The chain couples TRBV7-9 to TRBJ1-1; 10 bases map to TRBD1. The CDR3 has 14 residues. V lost 1 base, J lost 5 bases, and 1 base stayed unmatched. Germline V CDR1 and CDR2: SEHNR, FQNEAQ (reference sequence). Combining the CDR3 with reference TRBV7-9 and TRBJ1-1 gives the whole variable domain DTGVSQNPRHKITKRGQNVTFRCDPISEHNRLYWYRQTLGQGPEFLTYFQNEAQLEKSRLLSDRFSAERPKGSFSTLEIQRTEQGDSAMYLCASSLGGQGTEAFFGQGTRLTVV.

The chain recombines TRBV19 with TRBJ1-3, with D perhaps TRBD1 (6 bases). The V gene's germline CDR1 is LNHDA and CDR2 SQIVND (reference sequence). The CDR3 is 14 amino acids. V lost 7 bases to trimming and J lost 2 bases, with 12 bases between them. This CDR3 is CASTMGGPGNTIYF. In DNA form, the CDR3 reads TGTGCCAGTACCATGGGGGGGCCTGGAAACACCATATATTTT.

This rearrangement joins TRBV7-9 to TRBJ2-2; D call uncertain. Germline CDR1 reads SEHNR; CDR2 reads FQNEAQ (reference sequence). V lost 5 bases, J lost 3 bases, and 7 bases lay in between. The CDR3 covers 13 residues. CDR3 sequence: CASSAGDTGELFF. As DNA, the CDR3 is TGTGCCAGCAGCGCAGGCGACACCGGGGAGCTGTTTTTT.

The V and J genes are TRBV7-9 and TRBJ1-1; 7 bases match TRBD1. J gave up 6 bases and V 5 bases, and 9 bases lay outside the gene matches. The germline V gene has CDR1 SEHNR and CDR2 FQNEAQ (reference sequence). The CDR3 consists of 14 residues. CDR3 amino acids: CASSPRGGGPEAFF. CDR3 DNA sequence: TGTGCCAGCAGCCCCCGAGGGGGCGGGCCTGAAGCTTTCTTT. Complete variable domain (other parts from reference TRBV7-9 and TRBJ1-1): DTGVSQNPRHKITKRGQNVTFRCDPISEHNRLYWYRQTLGQGPEFLTYFQNEAQLEKSRLLSDRFSAERPKGSFSTLEIQRTEQGDSAMYLCASSPRGGGPEAFFGQGTRLTVV.

The rearrangement links TRBV7-9 to TRBJ1-1; no clear D gene. Germline CDR1 reads SEHNR; CDR2 reads FQNEAQ (reference sequence). Trimming removed 1 base at V and 0 bases at J, with 6 bases between. This CDR3 comprises 14 residues. The CDR3 reads CASSLGWLNTEAFF. The CDR3, as DNA: TGTGCCAGCAGCTTAGGGTGGCTGAACACTGAAGCTTTCTTT.

This chain connects TRBV27 to TRBJ2-2, with unresolved D. CDR3 length: 14 residues. Germline assignment: CDR1 MNHEY and CDR2 SMNVEV (reference sequence). V lost 6 bases to trimming and J lost 1 base, with 9 bases between them. DNA for the CDR3: TGTGCCAGCAGGGCCACCGTGAACACCGGGGAGCTGTTTTTT. Protein: CASRATVNTGELFF.

The V call is TRBV7-2, the J call TRBJ2-3; the D is unclear. The CDR3 has 14 residues. Trimming pared 8 bases from V and 2 bases from J, leaving 14 bases between. Germline V CDR1 and CDR2: SGHTA, FQGNSA. The CDR3 sequence is CASLPLGHTDTQYF. The CDR3 DNA sequence: TGTGCCAGCCTTCCGCTTGGGCACACAGATACGCAGTATTTT.

The rearrangement links TRBV6-5 to TRBJ2-1; 14 bases agree with TRBD2. Germline CDR1 and CDR2: MNHEY and SVGAGI. The CDR3 is made up of 15 amino acids. Trimming at V came to 7 bases and at J to 6 bases, leaving 5 bases not matched to a gene. For the CDR3, the DNA is TGTGCCAGCACCCCCGGGACTAGCGGGGGCAATGAGCAGTTCTTC. It translates to CASTPGTSGGNEQFF.

Concerning this clone: The conserved closing phenylalanine or tryptophan is absent in this CDR3, likely reflecting a read error. The V gene is TRBV6-1, the J gene TRBJ1-1, with unresolved D. The CDR3 is 16 amino acids. V lost 0 bases to trimming and J lost 5 bases, with 16 bases between them. Germline-derived CDR1 and CDR2 are MNHNS and SASEGT. CDR3 sequence reads: CASSEAQVYTGTEAFL. The CDR3 bases are TGTGCCAGCAGTGAAGCGCAAGTCTATACCGGGACTGAAGCTTTCCTT.

This rearrangement joins TRBV5-8 to TRBJ2-1, with 13 bases lining up with TRBD2. The germline V gene encodes CDR1 SGHTS and CDR2 YDEGEE. CDR3 length equals 15 residues. After removal of 6 bases from V and 6 bases from J, the junction contained 6 bases not matched to a gene. The CDR3 sequence: CASNAGLAGFNEQFF. The CDR3 coding sequence is TGTGCCAGCAACGCGGGACTAGCGGGGTTCAATGAGCAGTTCTTC.

The gene calls are TRBV5-1 and TRBJ1-2; 9 nucleotides agree with TRBD1. Germline-derived CDR1 and CDR2 are SGHRS and YFSETQ. The CDR3 is made up of 14 amino acids. The V and J ends lost 5 bases and 6 bases, in that order; junction bases with no gene match: 8. CDR3 amino acids: CASSSTGGGNGYTF. CDR3 bases: TGCGCCAGCAGTTCGACAGGGGGAGGGAATGGCTACACCTTC.

The chain carries TRBV9 and TRBJ2-5, with D possibly being TRBD1 (5 bases). CDR1 and CDR2 from the germline V gene are SGDLS and YYNGEE. V lost 4 bases and J 7 bases, leaving 14 bases between the germline ends. CDR3 length: 13 residues. The DNA for the CDR3 is TGTGCCAGCAGCCAGGGCCTCGGCGGGACCCAGTACTTC. It codes for CASSQGLGGTQYF.